The sequence of this T cell receptor beta chain was determined in a study of blood T cell repertoires in COVID-19. Study-level background: In each case, the material was cDNA or gDNA derived from T cells, B-cell-depleted T cells, or PBMCs.

V was pared by 3 bases and J by 6 bases, with 13 bases between. The CDR3 is 14 residues long. Germline-derived CDR1 and CDR2 are SGDLS and YYNGEE. The table came from immunoSEQ multiplex PCR; TCRdb's copy has only in-frame clones and leaves some out. The data show 300,000 to 400,000 clones, with approximately 92% seen just once and about 1% held by the top ten. Participants, about 18 to 90 years old, spanned 24 US areas. Cohort 3 recovery required two negative PCRs, clearance, or symptom resolution. This chain connects TRBV9 to TRBJ1-3, with a weak D call TRBD1 (5 bases). This clonotype was sampled from a man in his late teens or twenties who had recovered from COVID-19. Sequenced sample: PBMCs or T cells enriched from blood (not recorded which). The CDR3 nucleotides are TGTGCCAGCAGCGGGGTCGGGACTAAAAACACCATATATTTT. This translates into CASSGVGTKNTIYF.